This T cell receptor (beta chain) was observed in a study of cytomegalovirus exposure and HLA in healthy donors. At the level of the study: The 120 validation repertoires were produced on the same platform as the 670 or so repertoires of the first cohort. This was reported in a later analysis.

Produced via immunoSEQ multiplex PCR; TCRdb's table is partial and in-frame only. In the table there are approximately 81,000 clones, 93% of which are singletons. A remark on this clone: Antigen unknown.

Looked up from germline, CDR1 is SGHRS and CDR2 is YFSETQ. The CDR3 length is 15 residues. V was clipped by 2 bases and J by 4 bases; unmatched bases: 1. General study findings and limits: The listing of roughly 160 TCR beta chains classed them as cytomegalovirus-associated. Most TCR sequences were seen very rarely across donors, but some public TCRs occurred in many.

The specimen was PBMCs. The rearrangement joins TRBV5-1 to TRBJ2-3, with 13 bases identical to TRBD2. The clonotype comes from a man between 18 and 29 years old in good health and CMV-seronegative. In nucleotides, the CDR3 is TGCGCCAGCAGCTTACTAGCGGGGGGGGCAGATACGCAGTATTTT. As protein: CASSLLAGGADTQYF.